Listed here are 32 T cell receptor beta chains from one sample, sequenced in a study of T-cell memory formation after mild COVID-19. One entry per CDR3 protein, called by TCRdb with MiXCR from the 5' RACE reads. The table has about 560,000 distinct CDR3 sequences, roughly 18% seen once. The sequenced sample was PBMCs or a T cell subset sorted from them (not recorded which). These receptors all come from an adult woman who had mild COVID-19 (a few samples of this study predate the infection). Cell type and time point are not known.

The chain has TRBV4-2 and TRBJ2-5; possible D gene TRBD1, 6 bases. The germline gives CDR1 LGHNA, CDR2 YNFKEQ. V lost 0 bases to trimming and J lost 2 bases, with 10 bases between them. CDR3 length: 15 amino acids. The chain's CDR3 is CASSQDNRGQETQYF. The CDR3 nucleotides read TGTGCCAGCAGCCAAGATAATAGGGGGCAAGAGACCCAGTACTTC.

This CDR3 is CASSPIRTAEREKLFF. CDR3 DNA: TGTGCCAGCAGTCCCATACGGACGGCTGAGCGGGAAAAACTGTTTTTT. The V call is TRBV27, the J call TRBJ1-4; D ambiguous. V was pared by 5 bases and J by 8 bases, with 21 bases between. Germline CDR1 MNHEY, CDR2 SMNVEV (reference sequence). This CDR3 contains 16 residues.

The chain combines TRBV7-2 with TRBJ2-1; 10 nucleotides match TRBD2. Germline V CDR1 and CDR2: SGHTA, FQGNSA. The CDR3 loop spans 15 amino acids. The trim removed 0 bases at V and 8 bases at J, leaving 4 bases unmatched. DNA of the CDR3: TGTGCCAGCAGCTTAGCGAGGACTAGCGGCTATGAGCAGTTCTTC. Protein sequence: CASSLARTSGYEQFF. Full variable domain (missing parts from reference TRBV7-2 and TRBJ2-1): GAGVSQSPSNKVTEKGKDVELRCDPISGHTALYWYRQSLGQGLEFLIYFQGNSAPDKSGLPSDRFSAERTGGSVSTLTIQRTQQEDSAVYLCASSLARTSGYEQFFGPGTRLTVL.

This chain links TRBV15 with TRBJ1-2; TRBD1 agrees at 7 bases. The CDR3 has 17 residues. V dropped 2 bases and J dropped 4; count of bases not matched to a gene: 13. Per germline, CDR1 LNHNV and CDR2 YYDKDF (reference sequence). CDR3 residues: CATSRWDFGTVSYGYTF. As DNA, the CDR3 is TGTGCCACCAGCAGATGGGACTTCGGGACAGTGAGCTATGGCTACACCTTC. Using reference TRBV15 and TRBJ1-2 for the parts outside the CDR3, the full variable domain is DAMVIQNPRYQVTQFGKPVTLSCSQTLNHNVMYWYQQKSSQAPKLLFHYYDKDFNNEADTPDNFQSRRPNTSFCFLDIRSPGLGDTAMYLCATSRWDFGTVSYGYTFGSGTRLTVV.

This clonotype was seen more than once but under ten times. The gene calls are TRBV12-3 or TRBV12-4 and TRBJ1-6, with TRBD1 as a possible D gene (6 bases). The CDR3 is made up of 15 amino acids. V was pared by 6 bases and J by 5 bases, with 14 bases between. The CDR3 sequence is CASRNAQGNNSPLHF. The CDR3 DNA follows: TGTGCCAGCAGGAACGCTCAGGGGAATAATTCACCCCTCCACTTT.

This clonotype has more than one count but fewer than ten. V gene TRBV9 combines with J gene TRBJ2-1; perhaps TRBD2 as D (6 bases). This CDR3 region has 17 residues. Germline V gene sequence: CDR1 SGDLS, CDR2 YYNGEE. V lost 0 bases and J lost 0, with 13 bases in between. The CDR3 loop reads CASSVASAGSSYNEQFF. Written as DNA, the CDR3 is TGTGCCAGCAGCGTAGCCAGCGCGGGGAGCTCCTACAATGAGCAGTTCTTC. Complete variable domain (other parts from reference TRBV9 and TRBJ2-1): DSGVTQTPKHLITATGQRVTLRCSPRSGDLSVYWYQQSLDQGLQFLIQYYNGEERAKGNILERFSAQQFPDLHSELNLSSLELGDSALYFCASSVASAGSSYNEQFFGPGTRLTVL.

This clonotype was counted only a few times. Written as DNA, the CDR3 is TGTGCCAGCAGCTTATCCGTTGGCAGGGGGGACAAACTAACTAGCACAGATACGCAGTATTTT. This gives the protein CASSLSVGRGDKLTSTDTQYF. The gene calls are TRBV11-2 and TRBJ2-3; D perhaps matches TRBD1 (7 bases). The germline V gene encodes CDR1 SGHAT and CDR2 FQNNGV. This CDR3 is 21 amino acids long. Trimming removed 2 bases from V and 0 bases from J, with 27 bases in between.

This clonotype was seen more than once but under ten times. V is TRBV18 and J is TRBJ2-4; D unclear. This CDR3 spans 14 amino acids. Germline V gene data show CDR1 as KGHSH and CDR2 as LQKENI. V lost 2 bases, J lost 5 bases, and 10 bases lay in between. CDR3 in DNA: TGTGCCAGCTCACCAAGGACGCAGCAAAACATTCAGTACTTC. Encoded protein: CASSPRTQQNIQYF.

The rearrangement links TRBV19 to TRBJ2-1, with 7 bases identical to TRBD1. Germline CDR1 reads LNHDA; CDR2 reads SQIVND (reference sequence). The trim removed 4 bases at V and 2 bases at J, leaving 8 bases unmatched. This CDR3 has 16 residues. The CDR3 is CASSKLRQGAYNEQFF. In DNA, the CDR3 is TGTGCCAGTAGTAAGCTTCGACAGGGAGCCTACAATGAGCAGTTCTTC.

This clonotype was detected a few times. The rearrangement joins TRBV7-3 to TRBJ2-1; D possibly uses TRBD1 or TRBD2 (5 bases each). The CDR3 spans 14 residues. Germline V lookup: CDR1 SGHTA, CDR2 FQGTGA. The germline V and J ends were trimmed by 6 bases and 7 bases, with 16 bases remaining between them. The DNA of the CDR3 is TGTGCCAGCAGGCCGTCCGGGGCTTCTAATGAGCAGTTCTTC. This translates into CASRPSGASNEQFF.

The table lists this clonotype with a few counts. The V and J genes are TRBV9 and TRBJ2-3; a weak D match, TRBD1 (5 bases). There are 17 residues in the CDR3. Trimming left V 4 bases short and J 0 bases short, with 18 bases between. Germline V CDR1 and CDR2: SGDLS, YYNGEE. The CDR3 reads CASSTLTTDISTDTQYF. CDR3 nucleotide sequence: TGTGCCAGCAGCACCCTTACGACAGACATTAGCACAGATACGCAGTATTTT. Variable domain in full (rest from reference TRBV9 and TRBJ2-3): DSGVTQTPKHLITATGQRVTLRCSPRSGDLSVYWYQQSLDQGLQFLIQYYNGEERAKGNILERFSAQQFPDLHSELNLSSLELGDSALYFCASSTLTTDISTDTQYFGPGTRLTVL.

This clonotype was picked up many times. The chain employs TRBV3-1 and TRBJ2-3; D unresolved. The CDR3 consists of 11 residues. The V end lost 4 bases, the J end lost 5 bases, and 4 bases lay between the germline ends. Per the germline V gene, CDR1 is LGHDT and CDR2 is YNNKEL (reference sequence). CDR3 in amino acids: CASSPGDTQYF. CDR3 coding DNA: TGTGCCAGCAGCCCGGGAGATACGCAGTATTTT.

The V gene is TRBV27, the J gene TRBJ2-3; 10 nucleotides agree with TRBD1. Germline values: CDR1 MNHEY, CDR2 SMNVEV (reference sequence). CDR3 length: 17 amino acids. V lost 6 bases to trimming and J lost 5 bases; unmatched junction nucleotides: 14. The CDR3: CASSDRGPFKRGDTQYF. In DNA form, the CDR3 reads TGTGCCAGCAGCGACAGGGGGCCATTTAAACGTGGAGATACGCAGTATTTT.

This clonotype was counted a few times. V usage is TRBV7-3 and J usage is TRBJ2-1; 10 nucleotides line up with TRBD1. CDR1 and CDR2 (germline): SGHTA, FQGTGA. With 5 bases clipped from V and 2 bases from J, the junction kept 6 bases outside the gene matches. CDR3 length equals 16 residues. The CDR3 region is CASSVGQGIPYNEQFF. In DNA, the CDR3 is TGTGCCAGCAGCGTGGGACAGGGGATTCCCTACAATGAGCAGTTCTTC.

This clonotype was recorded at least ten times. The DNA of the CDR3 is TGTGCCAGCAGCCCCCCGGGACAGGGGGCTTACGAGCAGTACTTC. It encodes CASSPPGQGAYEQYF. The rearrangement uses TRBV5-5 and TRBJ2-7; 12 nucleotides align to TRBD1. The J segment lost 4 bases and the V segment lost 4 bases, leaving 6 bases of the junction unmatched. The CDR3 consists of 15 residues. Germline CDR1 reads SGHKS; CDR2 reads YYEKEE (reference sequence).

The V gene is TRBV9, the J gene TRBJ1-5, with D possibly being TRBD1 (5 bases). The CDR3 contains 15 residues. Germline assignment: CDR1 SGDLS and CDR2 YYNGEE. Trimming stripped 0 bases from V and 4 bases from J, with 11 bases between. CDR3 coding DNA: TGTGCCAGCAGCGTAGGCTTAGACAGAAATCAGCCCCAGCATTTT. This sequence encodes CASSVGLDRNQPQHF.

This chain connects TRBV7-6 to TRBJ2-1; 12 positions match TRBD2. The CDR3 is 18 residues long. Trimming cost V 5 bases and J 8 bases; bases outside gene matches: 16. Germline CDR1 reads SGHVS; CDR2 reads FNYEAQ. CDR3 bases: TGTGCCAGCAGCCCGAGGACTAGCGGGAAGTGGGTCGACGATGAGCAGTTCTTC. This codes for CASSPRTSGKWVDDEQFF.

This clonotype was picked up a small number of times. The chain joins TRBV12-3 or TRBV12-4 to TRBJ1-2; 11 positions agree with TRBD1. The CDR3 runs 16 residues. V dropped 7 bases and J dropped 3; count of bases not matched to a gene: 10. This CDR3 reads CASIGLGGQGDYGYTF. In nucleotides, the CDR3 is TGTGCCAGCATCGGCCTGGGGGGACAGGGGGACTATGGCTACACCTTC.

The V call is TRBV12-3 or TRBV12-4, the J call TRBJ2-7; possibly TRBD2 for D (5 bases). This CDR3 is built from 15 residues. Trimming removed 5 bases from V and 4 bases from J, with 18 bases in between. The CDR3 DNA reads as TGTGCCAGCAGTGAAGCTGGAGGTAGGATTTACGAGCAGTACTTC. As protein: CASSEAGGRIYEQYF.

V gene TRBV4-1 combines with J gene TRBJ1-6; D may be TRBD1 (5 bases). Germline V CDR1 and CDR2: MGHRA, YSYEKL. The germline V and J ends were trimmed by 1 base and 3 bases, with 13 bases remaining between them. This CDR3 region has 17 residues. Here the CDR3 reads CASSQVGAGGYNSPLHF. CDR3 DNA: TGCGCCAGCAGCCAAGTTGGTGCGGGGGGCTATAATTCACCCCTCCACTTT.

This clonotype was seen a few times. This chain joins TRBV10-2 and TRBJ1-1; D possibly corresponds to TRBD1 (6 bases). CDR3 length equals 15 residues. V was shortened by 3 bases and J by 3 bases, with 14 bases between the two germline ends. Germline loops: CDR1 WSHSY, CDR2 SAAADI. The CDR3 DNA follows: TGCGCCAGCAGTGATGCACAGGGTGGGGACACTGAAGCTTTCTTT. Its protein product is CASSDAQGGDTEAFF.

This clonotype occurred a few times. The chain has TRBV24-1 and TRBJ2-3, with TRBD2 matching over 7 bases. Losses at the gene ends were 8 bases for V and 4 bases for J; bases not matched to a gene: 5. Germline assignment: CDR1 KGHDR and CDR2 SFDVKD. This CDR3 region has 13 residues. The CDR3, as DNA: TGTGCCACCAATTATGGGGGGGCAGATACGCAGTATTTT. Its protein is CATNYGGADTQYF.

The chain carries TRBV18 and TRBJ2-3; D not certain. This CDR3 contains 15 residues. Germline values: CDR1 KGHSH, CDR2 LQKENI. The V end was cut by 3 bases, the J end by 2 bases, with 12 bases between. For the CDR3, the DNA is TGTGCCAGCTCACCGACGTTCCTCATCACAGATACGCAGTATTTT. This codes for CASSPTFLITDTQYF.

V and J are TRBV7-3 and TRBJ2-1; the match to TRBD2 covers 7 bases. Germline trimming cut 1 base from V and 4 bases from J; bases unmatched to any gene: 10. The CDR3 runs 17 residues. From germline, CDR1 is SGHTA and CDR2 FQGTGA. As DNA, the CDR3 is TGTGCCAGCAGCTTAAATCCAGCGGGGATGCTTTACAATGAGCAGTTCTTC. Its translation is CASSLNPAGMLYNEQFF. The complete variable domain, with remaining parts taken from reference TRBV7-3 and TRBJ2-1, reads GAGVSQTPSNKVTEKGKYVELRCDPISGHTALYWYRQSLGQGPEFLIYFQGTGAADDSGLPNDRFFAVRPEGSVSTLKIQRTERGDSAVYLCASSLNPAGMLYNEQFFGPGTRLTVL.

Turning to this clonotype: Only one base separates this from a far larger clonotype, so it likely reflects a read error. The chain combines TRBV7-3 with TRBJ2-7; D is uncertain. The CDR3 contains 13 residues. CDR1 is SGHTA and CDR2 is FQGTGA in the germline V gene. This chain's CDR3 is CASSLGPSCEQYF. The CDR3 nucleotides are TGTGCCAGCAGCTTAGGACCTTCCTGCGAGCAGTACTTC. Looking up the rest from reference TRBV7-3 and TRBJ2-7 gives the full variable domain: GAGVSQTPSNKVTEKGKYVELRCDPISGHTALYWYRQSLGQGPEFLIYFQGTGAADDSGLPNDRFFAVRPEGSVSTLKIQRTERGDSAVYLCASSLGPSCEQYFGPGTRLTVT.

The chain carries TRBV4-3 and TRBJ2-1, with TRBD2 identical over 10 bases. The germline V gene encodes CDR1 LGHNA and CDR2 YSLEER. This CDR3 comprises 15 residues. With 4 bases clipped from V and 7 bases from J, the junction kept 7 bases outside the gene matches. The CDR3 loop reads CASSRTSGAKNEQFF. Written as DNA, the CDR3 is TGCGCCAGCAGCCGGACTAGCGGAGCTAAGAATGAGCAGTTCTTC.

The rearrangement links TRBV3-1 to TRBJ1-2, with D tentatively TRBD1 (5 bases). The ends were cut back, 2 bases at V and 5 bases at J, with 15 bases in the middle. CDR1 and CDR2 (germline): LGHDT, YNNKEL (reference sequence). This CDR3 is 15 amino acids long. The CDR3 bases are TGTGCCAGCAGCCAACTCGGGACGGCGAGGTATGGCTACACCTTC. Translation: CASSQLGTARYGYTF.

This clonotype was seen only a few times. The chain couples TRBV29-1 to TRBJ2-6; D is ambiguous. V was trimmed by 2 bases and J by 1 base, leaving 3 bases between them. The CDR3 spans 13 residues. The germline CDR1 and CDR2 sequences are SQVTM and ANQGSEA. The DNA for the CDR3 is TGCAGCGTTGAACTATCTGGGGCCAACGTCCTGACTTTC. It translates to CSVELSGANVLTF.

The chain combines TRBV7-8 with TRBJ2-7; D is ambiguous. The V gene's germline CDR1 is SGHVS and CDR2 FQNEAQ. The CDR3 covers 12 residues. The germline V and J ends were trimmed by 4 bases and 6 bases, with 10 bases remaining between them. This CDR3 is CASSSHRAEQYF. DNA for the CDR3: TGTGCCAGCAGCTCACACCGGGCCGAGCAGTACTTC.

This clonotype was observed a handful of times. The rearrangement links TRBV2 to TRBJ2-1; 7 bases are shared with TRBD2. CDR3 length: 12 residues. CDR1 is SNHLY, CDR2 FYNNEI, per germline. Unmatched junction bases numbered 5, after V lost 6 bases and J lost 9 bases. The CDR3 sequence: CASRGGFGEQFF. The CDR3 coding sequence is TGTGCCAGCAGGGGAGGGTTCGGTGAGCAGTTCTTC.

This clonotype was counted only a few times. This chain uses TRBV7-2 with TRBJ2-5; D perhaps matches TRBD2 (6 bases). Germline CDR1 SGHTA, CDR2 FQGNSA. The length of the CDR3 is 15 residues. V lost 1 base and J 5 bases, leaving 14 bases between the germline ends. CDR3 bases: TGTGCCAGCAGCTTAGGGAGGGGAGGATTGGAGACCCAGTACTTC. It encodes CASSLGRGGLETQYF.

This clonotype appeared a few times. The chain uses TRBV4-1 and TRBJ2-1; 9 bases match TRBD1. V was pared by 0 bases and J by 3 bases, with 3 bases of the junction left unmatched. CDR1 MGHRA and CDR2 YSYEKL come from the germline V gene. This CDR3 contains 16 residues. The CDR3 DNA is TGCGCCAGCAGCCAAGAGACAGGGGGTTACTACAATGAGCAGTTCTTC. Translating it yields CASSQETGGYYNEQFF.